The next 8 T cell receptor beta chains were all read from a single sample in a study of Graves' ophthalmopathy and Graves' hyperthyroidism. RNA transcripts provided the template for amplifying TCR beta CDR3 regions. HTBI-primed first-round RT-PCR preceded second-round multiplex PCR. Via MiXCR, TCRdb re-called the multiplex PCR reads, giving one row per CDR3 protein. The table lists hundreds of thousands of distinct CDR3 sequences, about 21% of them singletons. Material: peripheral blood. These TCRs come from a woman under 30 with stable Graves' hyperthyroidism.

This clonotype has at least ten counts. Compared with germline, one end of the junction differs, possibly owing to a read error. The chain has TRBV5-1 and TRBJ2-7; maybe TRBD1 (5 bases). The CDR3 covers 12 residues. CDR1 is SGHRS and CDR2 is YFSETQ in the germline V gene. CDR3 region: CASSPDSYEQYF. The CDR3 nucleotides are TGTGCCAGCAGCCCCGACAGCTACGAGCAGTACTTC.

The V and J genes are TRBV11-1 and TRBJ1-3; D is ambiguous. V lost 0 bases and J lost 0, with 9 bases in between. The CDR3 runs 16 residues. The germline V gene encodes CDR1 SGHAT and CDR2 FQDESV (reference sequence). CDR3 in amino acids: CASSLASRSSGNTIYF. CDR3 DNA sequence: TGTGCCAGCAGCTTAGCTTCACGGTCCTCTGGAAACACCATATATTTT.

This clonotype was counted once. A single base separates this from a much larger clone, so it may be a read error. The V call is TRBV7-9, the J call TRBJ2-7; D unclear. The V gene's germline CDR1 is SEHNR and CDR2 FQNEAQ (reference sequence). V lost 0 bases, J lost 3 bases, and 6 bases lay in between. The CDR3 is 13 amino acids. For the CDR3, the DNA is TGTGCCAGCAGCTTAGCTTCTGACTACGAGCAGTACTTC. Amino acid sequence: CASSLASDYEQYF.

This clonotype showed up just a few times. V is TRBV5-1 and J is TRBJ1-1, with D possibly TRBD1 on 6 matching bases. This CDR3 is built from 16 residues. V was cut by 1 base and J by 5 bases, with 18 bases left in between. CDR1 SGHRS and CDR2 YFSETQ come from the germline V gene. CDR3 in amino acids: CASSLYWGPGRTEAFF. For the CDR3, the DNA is TGCGCCAGCAGCTTGTATTGGGGGCCGGGAAGGACTGAAGCTTTCTTT.

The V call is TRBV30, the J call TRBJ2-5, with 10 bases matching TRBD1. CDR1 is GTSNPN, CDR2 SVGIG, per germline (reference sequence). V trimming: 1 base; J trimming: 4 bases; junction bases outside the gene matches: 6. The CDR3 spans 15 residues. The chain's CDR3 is CAWSALTGGVETQYF. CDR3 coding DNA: TGTGCCTGGAGTGCGTTGACAGGGGGCGTAGAGACCCAGTACTTC.

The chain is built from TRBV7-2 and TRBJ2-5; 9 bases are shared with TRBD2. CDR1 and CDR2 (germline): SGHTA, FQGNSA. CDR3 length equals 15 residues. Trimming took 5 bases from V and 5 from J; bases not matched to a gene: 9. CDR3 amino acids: CASSELAGARETQYF. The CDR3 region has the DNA TGTGCCAGCAGCGAATTAGCGGGAGCAAGGGAGACCCAGTACTTC. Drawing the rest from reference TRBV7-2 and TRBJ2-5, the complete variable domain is GAGVSQSPSNKVTEKGKDVELRCDPISGHTALYWYRQSLGQGLEFLIYFQGNSAPDKSGLPSDRFSAERTGGSVSTLTIQRTQQEDSAVYLCASSELAGARETQYFGPGTRLLVL.

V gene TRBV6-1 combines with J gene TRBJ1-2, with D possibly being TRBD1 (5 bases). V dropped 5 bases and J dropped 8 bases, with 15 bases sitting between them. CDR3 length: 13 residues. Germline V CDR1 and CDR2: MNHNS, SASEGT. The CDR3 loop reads CASSPSGGYGYTF. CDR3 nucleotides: TGTGCCAGCAGTCCATCCGGGGGTTACGGCTACACCTTC.

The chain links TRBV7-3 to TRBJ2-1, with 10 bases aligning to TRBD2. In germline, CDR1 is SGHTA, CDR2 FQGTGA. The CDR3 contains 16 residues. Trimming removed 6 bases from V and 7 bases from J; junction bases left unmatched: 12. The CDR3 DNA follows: TGTGCCAGCAGTCAATCCTTAGCGGGAGGTTTTAATGAGCAGTTCTTC. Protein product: CASSQSLAGGFNEQFF.